This note documents a single TCR beta chain sequence. Its recognized antigen is unknown. The input lacks base qualities; no much larger clone sits a single base away. Whole blood was collected in K2EDTA tubes by collaborating institutions according to the institutions' own protocols. For TCRbeta analysis, collaborators shipped samples in one of three forms: frozen whole blood, isolated PBMCs, or DNA extracted from either of those sample types. The data stem from a study of blood T cell repertoires in COVID-19 (dated by TCRdb to the early 2020s). With regard to the full study: Samples covering the acute and convalescent phases of COVID-19 were provided by collaborators in the United States, Italy and Spain. The prospective study material was composed of cDNA or gDNA derived from T cells, B-cell-depleted T cells, or PBMCs. Deeply sampled blood TCRbeta repertoires from subjects exposed to, actively infected with, or recovered from COVID-19 were included in the dataset. The repertoires were made available in a free public database intended to serve as a resource for research on the immune response to SARS-CoV-2. The samples were drawn from two sources: the first 160 participants of the ongoing ImmuneRACE study, and about 1,300 subjects contributed by 6 global collaborators. A de-identified subject ID, COVID-19 status, age in years and sex were almost always included in the sample metadata. Where HLA class I and class II types were available, the types were taken from metadata supplied by the sample provider, not from assay-based typing. What the study reported, not specific to this receptor: The amount of clinical and demographic metadata varied by source and participant and was provided uncurated.

The immunoSEQ Assay, a bias-controlled multiplex PCR, was used to amplify TCRbeta CDR3 regions from genomic DNA. The study's processing was this. The number of nucleated cells in each sample was estimated from the amplification of reference gene primers within the assay. To quantify the absolute abundance of each unique TCRbeta CDR3 rearrangement, sequence reads were collapsed and filtered. Productive Simpson clonality was computed per sample as the square root of Simpson's diversity index over productive rearrangements. TCRdb took over this immuneACCESS table, retaining in-frame rearrangements with V and J assigned. Such tables are incomplete; in checked studies, under half of the missing clones stem from an unresolved V gene, and the remainder is unexplained. V, J and clone size are those of that table, while D and trimming were read from the DNA. The sample records under 50,000 clones, 88% of which are singletons. Approximately 10% of the sample is held by the ten biggest clonotypes.

As encoded in the germline V gene, CDR1 is MNHEY while CDR2 is SVGAGI. The CDR3, from cysteine to phenylalanine, totals 15 residues. Solely the CDR3 DNA is kept, with 45 bases framed from the first base. Unmatched junction bases come to 5, with V trimmed by 5 bases and J by 4 bases. Sequencing was done on a sample of peripheral blood. The rearrangement combines TRBV6-5 with TRBJ2-1, with 10 bases aligning to TRBD1. The receptor was derived from a man between 50 and 59 years old with active COVID-19. The DNA is TGTGCCAGCAGTAGGGGACAGGGGCCTTACAATGAGCAGTTCTTC. Its protein product is CASSRGQGPYNEQFF.